The source of this T cell receptor (beta chain) is a study of shared T cell receptors in the human thymus. From germline, CDR1 is SGHTA and CDR2 FQGNSA. This CDR3 has 15 residues. Trimming took off 4 bases at V and 1 base at J, with 13 bases between the two ends. The table came from immunoSEQ multiplex PCR; TCRdb's copy has only in-frame clones and leaves some out. The data show just under 550,000 clones, around 78% seen once. The sample was also linked to a second study, of human thymus T cells. That paper states: In corrective heart surgery, resections were taken, and these provided the thymus tissue. An apparent bias in V and J gene usage was seen in thymic and blood repertoires.

This chain connects TRBV7-2 to TRBJ1-1; TRBD1 might be the D (5 bases). The sequenced sample consisted of thymocytes. The receptor was derived from a boy under two years old with a congenital heart defect. CDR3 region: CASSWLTATNTEAFF. The CDR3 nucleotides are TGTGCCAGCAGCTGGCTGACAGCGACGAACACTGAAGCTTTCTTT.